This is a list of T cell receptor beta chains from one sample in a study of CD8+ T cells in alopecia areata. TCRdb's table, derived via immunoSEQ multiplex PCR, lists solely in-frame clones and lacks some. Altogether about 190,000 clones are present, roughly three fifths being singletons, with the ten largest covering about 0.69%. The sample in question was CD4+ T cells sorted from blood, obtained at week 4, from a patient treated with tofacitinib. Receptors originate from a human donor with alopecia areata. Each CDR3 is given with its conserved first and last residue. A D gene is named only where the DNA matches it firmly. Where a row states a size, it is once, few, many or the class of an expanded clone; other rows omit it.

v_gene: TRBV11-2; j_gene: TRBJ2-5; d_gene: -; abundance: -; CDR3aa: CASSASGGRTQETQYF; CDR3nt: TGTGCCAGCAGCGCATCTGGGGGGCGGACCCAAGAGACCCAGTACTTC
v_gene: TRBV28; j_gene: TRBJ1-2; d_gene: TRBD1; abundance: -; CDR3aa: CASSSFHRGSGGYTF; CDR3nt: TGTGCCAGCAGTTCGTTCCACAGGGGTAGCGGGGGCTACACCTTC
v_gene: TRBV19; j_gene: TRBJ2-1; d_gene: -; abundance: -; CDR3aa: CASSLRRSEIYNEQFF; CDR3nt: TGTGCCAGTAGTCTTCGTCGGAGCGAGATCTACAATGAGCAGTTCTTC
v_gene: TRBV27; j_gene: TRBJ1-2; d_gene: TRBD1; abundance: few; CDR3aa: CASSYRGGGYTF; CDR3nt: TGTGCCAGCAGCTACAGGGGTGGAGGCTACACCTTC
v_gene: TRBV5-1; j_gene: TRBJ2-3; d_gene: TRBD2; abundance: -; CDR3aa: CASSLVPLAEDTDTQYF; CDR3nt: TGCGCCAGCAGCTTGGTTCCCCTAGCGGAAGACACAGATACGCAGTATTTT
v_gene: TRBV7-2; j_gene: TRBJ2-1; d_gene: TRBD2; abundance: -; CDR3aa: CASSLALAGGDEQFF; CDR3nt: TGTGCCAGCAGCTTAGCGCTAGCGGGAGGGGATGAGCAGTTCTTC
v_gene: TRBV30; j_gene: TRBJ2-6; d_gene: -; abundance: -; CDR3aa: CAWNGAGANVLTF; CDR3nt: TGTGCCTGGAATGGGGCCGGGGCCAACGTCCTGACTTTC
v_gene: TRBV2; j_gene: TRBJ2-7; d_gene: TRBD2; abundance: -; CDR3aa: CASSNRLAGRFREQYF; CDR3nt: TGTGCCAGCAGCAACCGACTAGCGGGACGTTTTCGGGAGCAGTACTTC
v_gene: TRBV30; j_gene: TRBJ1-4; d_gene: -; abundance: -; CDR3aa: CAWSVMGLGEKLFF; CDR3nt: TGTGCCTGGAGTGTAATGGGGTTGGGGGAAAAACTGTTTTTT
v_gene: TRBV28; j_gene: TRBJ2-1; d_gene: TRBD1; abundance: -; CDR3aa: CASSLGTERIQFF; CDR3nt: TGTGCCAGCAGCCTCGGGACAGAGCGAATACAGTTCTTC
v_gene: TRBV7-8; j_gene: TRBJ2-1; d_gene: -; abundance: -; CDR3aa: CASSSTGNEQFF; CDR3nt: TGTGCCAGCAGCTCGACTGGAAATGAGCAGTTCTTC
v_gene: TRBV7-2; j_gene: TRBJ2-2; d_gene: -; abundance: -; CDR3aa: CASSLIRTGELFF; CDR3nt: TGTGCCAGCAGCTTAATCCGCACCGGGGAGCTGTTTTTT
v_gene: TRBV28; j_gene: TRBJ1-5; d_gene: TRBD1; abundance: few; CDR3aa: CASSFGQGHQPQHF; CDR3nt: TGTGCCAGCAGTTTCGGACAGGGACATCAGCCCCAGCATTTT
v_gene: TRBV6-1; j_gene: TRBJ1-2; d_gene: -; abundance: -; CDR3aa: CASSDLTYRGSNVQGYTF; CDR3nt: TGTGCCAGCAGTGACCTTACCTACCGGGGGTCAAATGTTCAGGGCTACACCTTC
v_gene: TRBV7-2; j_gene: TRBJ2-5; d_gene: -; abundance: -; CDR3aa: CASSPQEERRETQYF; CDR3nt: TGTGCCAGCAGCCCCCAGGAGGAGCGGAGAGAGACCCAGTACTTC
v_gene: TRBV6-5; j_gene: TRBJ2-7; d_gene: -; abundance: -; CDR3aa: CASSYSYGTLAEQYF; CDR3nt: TGTGCCAGCAGTTACTCCTACGGGACGCTGGCCGAGCAGTACTTC
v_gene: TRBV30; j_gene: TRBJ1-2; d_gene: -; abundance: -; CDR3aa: CAWSVMGLYYGYTF; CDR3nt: TGTGCCTGGAGTGTGATGGGGTTGTACTATGGCTACACCTTC
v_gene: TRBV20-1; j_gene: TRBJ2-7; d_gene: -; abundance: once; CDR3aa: CSAPTTYEQYF; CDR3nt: TGCAGTGCCCCTACTACCTACGAGCAGTACTTC
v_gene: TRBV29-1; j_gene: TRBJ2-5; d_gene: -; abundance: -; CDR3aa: CSVVVREETQYF; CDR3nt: TGCAGCGTTGTGGTCCGGGAAGAGACCCAGTACTTC
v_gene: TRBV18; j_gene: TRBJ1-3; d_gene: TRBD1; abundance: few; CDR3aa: CAGSDRDGNTIYF; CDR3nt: TGTGCCGGATCGGACAGGGATGGAAACACCATATATTTT
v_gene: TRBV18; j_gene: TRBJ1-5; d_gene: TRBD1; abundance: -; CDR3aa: CASSPGTGPGLQPQHF; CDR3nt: TGTGCCAGCTCACCAGGGACAGGGCCTGGGTTACAGCCCCAGCATTTT
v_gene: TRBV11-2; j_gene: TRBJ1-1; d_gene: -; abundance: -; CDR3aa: CASSLDLGGRRSKTEAFF; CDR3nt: TGTGCCAGCAGCTTAGATCTGGGGGGCCGAAGGTCTAAGACTGAAGCTTTCTTT
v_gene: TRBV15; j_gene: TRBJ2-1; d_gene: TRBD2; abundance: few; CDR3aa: CATVGRVPYNEQFF; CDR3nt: TGTGCCACCGTCGGGAGGGTCCCCTACAATGAGCAGTTCTTC
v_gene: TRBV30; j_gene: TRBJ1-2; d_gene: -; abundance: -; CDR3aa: CAREGGRDGYTF; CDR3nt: TGTGCCCGGGAAGGGGGGCGGGATGGCTACACCTTC
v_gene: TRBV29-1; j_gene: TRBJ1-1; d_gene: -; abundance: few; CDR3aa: CSVPTGKEAFF; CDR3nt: TGCAGCGTCCCAACGGGAAAAGAAGCTTTCTTT
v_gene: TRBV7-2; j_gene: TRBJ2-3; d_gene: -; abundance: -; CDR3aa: CASSLASGRTDTQYF; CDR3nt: TGTGCCAGCAGCTTAGCTAGCGGCCGCACAGATACGCAGTATTTT
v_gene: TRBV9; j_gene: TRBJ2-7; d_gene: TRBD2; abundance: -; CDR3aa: CASSVGSSGAYEQYF; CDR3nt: TGTGCCAGCAGCGTAGGGTCTAGCGGCGCCTACGAGCAGTACTTC
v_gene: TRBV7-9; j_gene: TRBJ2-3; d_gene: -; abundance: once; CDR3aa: CASSLELGHRTDTQYF; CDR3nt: TGTGCCAGCAGCTTAGAACTCGGACACCGCACAGATACGCAGTATTTT
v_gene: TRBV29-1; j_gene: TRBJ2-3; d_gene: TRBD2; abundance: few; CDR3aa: CSVEAPFLNFGTNGDTQYF; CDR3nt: TGCAGCGTTGAGGCCCCCTTTTTGAATTTCGGGACTAATGGAGATACGCAGTATTTT
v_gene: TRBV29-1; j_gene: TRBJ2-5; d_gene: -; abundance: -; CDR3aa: CSVLSPSTLETQYF; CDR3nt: TGCAGCGTTCTCTCCCCCAGTACCCTGGAGACCCAGTACTTC
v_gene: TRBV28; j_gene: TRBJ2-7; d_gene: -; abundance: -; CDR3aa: CASIDGGTHEQYF; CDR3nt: TGTGCCAGCATCGATGGGGGGACGCACGAGCAGTACTTC
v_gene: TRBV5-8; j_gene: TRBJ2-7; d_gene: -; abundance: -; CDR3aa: CASSLVESEQYF; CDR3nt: TGTGCCAGCAGCTTGGTGGAGAGCGAGCAGTACTTC
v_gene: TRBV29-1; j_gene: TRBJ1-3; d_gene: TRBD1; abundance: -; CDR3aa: CSVTGFGNTIYF; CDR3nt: TGCAGCGTGACAGGGTTCGGAAACACCATATATTTT
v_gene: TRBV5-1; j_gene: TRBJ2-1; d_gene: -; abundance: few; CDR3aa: CASSLADGNEQFF; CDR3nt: TGCGCCAGCTCCCTCGCGGATGGGAATGAGCAGTTCTTC
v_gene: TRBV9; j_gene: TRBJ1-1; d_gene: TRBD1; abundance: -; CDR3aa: CASSAETRGKAEAFF; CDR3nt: TGTGCCAGCAGCGCCGAAACCAGGGGGAAGGCTGAAGCTTTCTTT
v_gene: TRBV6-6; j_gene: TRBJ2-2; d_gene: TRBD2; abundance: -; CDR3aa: CASSFAGGTFGGELFF; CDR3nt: TGTGCCAGCAGTTTTGCCGGGGGGACGTTTGGCGGGGAGCTGTTTTTT
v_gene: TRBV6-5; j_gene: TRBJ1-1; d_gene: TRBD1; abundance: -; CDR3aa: CASNSPGTENEAFF; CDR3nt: TGTGCCAGCAACTCGCCTGGGACAGAGAATGAAGCTTTCTTT
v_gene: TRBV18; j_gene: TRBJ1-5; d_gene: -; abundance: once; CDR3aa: CASSPPTSEGNQPQHF; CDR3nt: TGTGCCAGCTCACCACCTACGTCGGAGGGGAATCAGCCCCAGCATTTT
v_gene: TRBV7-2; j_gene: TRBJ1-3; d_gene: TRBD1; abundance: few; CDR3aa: CASSSRDRGTGNTIYF; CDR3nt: TGTGCCAGCAGCTCCCGGGACAGGGGAACTGGAAACACCATATATTTT